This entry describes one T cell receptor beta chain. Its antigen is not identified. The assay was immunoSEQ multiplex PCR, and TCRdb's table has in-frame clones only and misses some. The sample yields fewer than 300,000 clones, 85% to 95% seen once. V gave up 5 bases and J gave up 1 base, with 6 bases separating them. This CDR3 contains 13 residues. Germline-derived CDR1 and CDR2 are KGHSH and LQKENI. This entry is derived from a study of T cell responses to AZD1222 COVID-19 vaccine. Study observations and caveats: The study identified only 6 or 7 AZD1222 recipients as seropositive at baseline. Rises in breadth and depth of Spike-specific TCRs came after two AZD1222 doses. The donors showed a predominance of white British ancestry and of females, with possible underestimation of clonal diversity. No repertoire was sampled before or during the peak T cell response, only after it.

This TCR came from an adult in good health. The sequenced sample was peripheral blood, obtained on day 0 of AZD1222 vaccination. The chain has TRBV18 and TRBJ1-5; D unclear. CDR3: CASSTGSNQPQHF. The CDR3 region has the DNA TGTGCCAGCTCAACCGGGAGCAATCAGCCCCAGCATTTT.